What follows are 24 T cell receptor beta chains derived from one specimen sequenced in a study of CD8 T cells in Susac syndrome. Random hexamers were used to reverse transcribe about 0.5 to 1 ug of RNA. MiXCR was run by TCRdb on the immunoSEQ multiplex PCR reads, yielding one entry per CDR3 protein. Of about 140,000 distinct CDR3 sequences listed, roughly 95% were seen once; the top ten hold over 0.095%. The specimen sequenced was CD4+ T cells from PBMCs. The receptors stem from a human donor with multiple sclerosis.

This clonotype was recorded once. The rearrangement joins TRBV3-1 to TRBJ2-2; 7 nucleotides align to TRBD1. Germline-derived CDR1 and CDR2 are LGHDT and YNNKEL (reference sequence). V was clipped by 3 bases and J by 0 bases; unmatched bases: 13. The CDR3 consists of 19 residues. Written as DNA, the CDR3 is TGTGCCAGCAGCCATACTACGATCAGACAGGGCTCGAACACCGGGGAGCTGTTTTTT. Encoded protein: CASSHTTIRQGSNTGELFF.

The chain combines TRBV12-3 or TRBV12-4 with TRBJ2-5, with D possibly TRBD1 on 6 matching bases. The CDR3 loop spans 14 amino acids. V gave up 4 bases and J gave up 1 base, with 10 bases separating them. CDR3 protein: CASSYDRPQETQYF. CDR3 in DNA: TGTGCCAGCAGTTACGACAGGCCCCAAGAGACCCAGTACTTC.

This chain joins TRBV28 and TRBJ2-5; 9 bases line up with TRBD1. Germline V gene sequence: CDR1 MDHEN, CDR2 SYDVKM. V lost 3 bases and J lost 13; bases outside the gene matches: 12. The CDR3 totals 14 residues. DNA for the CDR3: TGTGCCAGCAGTTTGGGGGGACAGGGCCCTCCGAGGTACTTC. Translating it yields CASSLGGQGPPRYF. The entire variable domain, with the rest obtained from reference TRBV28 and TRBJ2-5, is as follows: DVKVTQSSRYLVKRTGEKVFLECVQDMDHENMFWYRQDPGLGLRLIYFSYDVKMKEKGDIPEGYSVSREKKERFSLILESASTNQTSMYLCASSLGGQGPPRYFGPGTRLLVL.

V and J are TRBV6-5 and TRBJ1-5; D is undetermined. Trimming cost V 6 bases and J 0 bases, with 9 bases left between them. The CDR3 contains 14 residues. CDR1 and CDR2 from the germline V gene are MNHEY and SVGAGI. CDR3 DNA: TGTGCCAGCAGGTTTTCAGGTAGCAATCAGCCCCAGCATTTT. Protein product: CASRFSGSNQPQHF.

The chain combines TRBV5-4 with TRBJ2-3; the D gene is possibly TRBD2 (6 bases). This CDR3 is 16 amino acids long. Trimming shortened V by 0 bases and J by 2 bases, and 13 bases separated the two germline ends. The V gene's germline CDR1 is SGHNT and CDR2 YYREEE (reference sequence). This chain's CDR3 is CASSLGGAPPTDTQYF. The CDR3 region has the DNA TGTGCCAGCAGCTTGGGCGGGGCACCTCCCACAGATACGCAGTATTTT.

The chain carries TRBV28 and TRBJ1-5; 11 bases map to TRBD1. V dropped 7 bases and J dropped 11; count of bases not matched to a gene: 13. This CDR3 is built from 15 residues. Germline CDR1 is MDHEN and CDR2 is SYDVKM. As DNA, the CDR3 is TGTGCCAGCATCACCGGGACAGGGGGTGCTTGGGCCCAGCATTTT. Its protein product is CASITGTGGAWAQHF.

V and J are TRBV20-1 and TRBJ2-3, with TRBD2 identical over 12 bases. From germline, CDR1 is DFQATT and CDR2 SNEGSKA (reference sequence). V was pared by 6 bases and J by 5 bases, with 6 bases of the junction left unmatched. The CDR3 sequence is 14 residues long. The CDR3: CSARTSGKLDTQYF. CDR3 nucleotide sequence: TGCAGTGCCCGGACTAGCGGGAAGCTAGATACGCAGTATTTT.

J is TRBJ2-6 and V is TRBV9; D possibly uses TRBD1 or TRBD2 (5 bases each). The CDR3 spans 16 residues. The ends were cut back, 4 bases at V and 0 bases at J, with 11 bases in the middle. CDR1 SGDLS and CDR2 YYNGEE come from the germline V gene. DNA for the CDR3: TGTGCCAGCAGCCCGGGACGGAGCTCTGGGGCCAACGTCCTGACTTTC. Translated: CASSPGRSSGANVLTF.

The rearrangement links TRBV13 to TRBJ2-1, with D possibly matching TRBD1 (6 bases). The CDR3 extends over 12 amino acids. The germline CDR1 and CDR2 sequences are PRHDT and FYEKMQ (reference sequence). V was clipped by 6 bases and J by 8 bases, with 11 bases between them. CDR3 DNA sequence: TGTGCCAGCAGACTACAGGGCCATGAGCAGTTCTTC. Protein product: CASRLQGHEQFF. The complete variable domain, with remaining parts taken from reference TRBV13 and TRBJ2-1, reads AAGVIQSPRHLIKEKRETATLKCYPIPRHDTVYWYQQGPGQDPQFLISFYEKMQSDKGSIPDRFSAQQFSDYHSELNMSSLELGDSALYFCASRLQGHEQFFGPGTRLTVL.

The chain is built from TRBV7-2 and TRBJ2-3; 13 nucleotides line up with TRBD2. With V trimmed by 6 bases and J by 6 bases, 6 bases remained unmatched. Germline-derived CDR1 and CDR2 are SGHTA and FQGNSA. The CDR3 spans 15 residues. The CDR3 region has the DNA TGTGCCAGCAGTTTGGGGACTAGCGGGATTGATACGCAGTATTTT. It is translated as CASSLGTSGIDTQYF. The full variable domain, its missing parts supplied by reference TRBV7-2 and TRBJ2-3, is GAGVSQSPSNKVTEKGKDVELRCDPISGHTALYWYRQSLGQGLEFLIYFQGNSAPDKSGLPSDRFSAERTGGSVSTLTIQRTQQEDSAVYLCASSLGTSGIDTQYFGPGTRLTVL.

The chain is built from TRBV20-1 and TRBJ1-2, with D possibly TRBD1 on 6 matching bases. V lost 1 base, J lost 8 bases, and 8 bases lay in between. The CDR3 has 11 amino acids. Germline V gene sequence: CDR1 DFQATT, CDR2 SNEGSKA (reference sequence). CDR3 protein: CSARGGQGYTF. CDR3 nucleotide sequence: TGCAGTGCTAGAGGGGGGCAAGGCTACACCTTC.

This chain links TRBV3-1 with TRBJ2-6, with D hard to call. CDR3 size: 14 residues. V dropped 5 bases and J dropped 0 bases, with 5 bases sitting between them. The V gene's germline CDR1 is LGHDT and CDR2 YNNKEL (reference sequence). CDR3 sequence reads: CASSWDSGANVLTF. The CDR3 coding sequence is TGTGCCAGCAGCTGGGACTCTGGGGCCAACGTCCTGACTTTC.

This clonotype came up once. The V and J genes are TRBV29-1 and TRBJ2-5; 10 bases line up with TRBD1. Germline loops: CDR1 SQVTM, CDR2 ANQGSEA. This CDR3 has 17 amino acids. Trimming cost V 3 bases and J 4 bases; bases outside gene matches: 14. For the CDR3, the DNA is TGCAGCGTTGATCGACGCCCGGGACAGGGGTCAAGAGAGACCCAGTACTTC. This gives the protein CSVDRRPGQGSRETQYF. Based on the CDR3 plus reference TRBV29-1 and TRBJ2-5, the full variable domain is SAVISQKPSRDICQRGTSLTIQCQVDSQVTMMFWYRQQPGQSLTLIATANQGSEATYESGFVIDKFPISRPNLTFSTLTVSNMSPEDSSIYLCSVDRRPGQGSRETQYFGPGTRLLVL.

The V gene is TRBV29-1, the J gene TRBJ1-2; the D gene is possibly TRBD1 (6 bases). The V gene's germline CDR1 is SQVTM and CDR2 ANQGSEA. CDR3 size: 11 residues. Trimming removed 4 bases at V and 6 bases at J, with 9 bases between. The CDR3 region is CSVGGANGYTF. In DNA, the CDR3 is TGCAGCGTTGGGGGGGCAAATGGCTACACCTTC. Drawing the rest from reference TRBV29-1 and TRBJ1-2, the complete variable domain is SAVISQKPSRDICQRGTSLTIQCQVDSQVTMMFWYRQQPGQSLTLIATANQGSEATYESGFVIDKFPISRPNLTFSTLTVSNMSPEDSSIYLCSVGGANGYTFGSGTRLTVV.

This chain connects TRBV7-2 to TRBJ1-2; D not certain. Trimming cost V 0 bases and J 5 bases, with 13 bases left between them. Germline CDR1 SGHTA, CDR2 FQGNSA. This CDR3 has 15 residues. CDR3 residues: CASSLAGRKLYGYTF. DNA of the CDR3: TGTGCCAGCAGCTTAGCGGGCAGAAAACTTTATGGCTACACCTTC.

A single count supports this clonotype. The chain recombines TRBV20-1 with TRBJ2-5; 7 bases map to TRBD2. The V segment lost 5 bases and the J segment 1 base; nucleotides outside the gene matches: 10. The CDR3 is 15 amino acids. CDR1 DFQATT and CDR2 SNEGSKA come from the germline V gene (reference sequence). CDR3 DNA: TGCAGTGCTGAGGATGTCGGGGGGATCCAAGAGACCCAGTACTTC. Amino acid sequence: CSAEDVGGIQETQYF.

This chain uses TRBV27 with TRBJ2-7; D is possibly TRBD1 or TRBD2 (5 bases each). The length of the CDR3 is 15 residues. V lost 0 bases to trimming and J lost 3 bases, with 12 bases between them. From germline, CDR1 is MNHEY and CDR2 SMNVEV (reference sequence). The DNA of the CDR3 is TGTGCCAGCAGTTTATCCGGGCAGGGAGACTACGAGCAGTACTTC. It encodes CASSLSGQGDYEQYF.

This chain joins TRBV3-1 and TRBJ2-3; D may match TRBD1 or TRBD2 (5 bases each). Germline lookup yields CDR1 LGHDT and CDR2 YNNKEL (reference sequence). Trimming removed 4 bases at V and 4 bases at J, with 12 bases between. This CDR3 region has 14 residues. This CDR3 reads CASSRDGVPDTQYF. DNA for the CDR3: TGTGCCAGCAGCCGGGACGGTGTTCCAGATACGCAGTATTTT.

The CDR3 loop is CASSLTRSRYDEQYF. Written as DNA, the CDR3 is TGTGCCAGCAGTTTGACGCGATCCCGGTATGACGAGCAGTACTTC. The rearrangement uses TRBV6-5 and TRBJ2-7; D uncertain. Trimming pared 4 bases from V and 5 bases from J, leaving 18 bases between. The CDR3 is 15 amino acids. Germline loops: CDR1 MNHEY, CDR2 SVGAGI.

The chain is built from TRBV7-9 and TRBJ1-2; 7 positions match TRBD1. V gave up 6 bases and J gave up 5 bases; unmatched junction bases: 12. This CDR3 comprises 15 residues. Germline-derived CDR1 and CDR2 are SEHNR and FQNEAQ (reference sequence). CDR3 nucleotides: TGTGCCAGCAGGCTACAGGGGACTCTGGATTATGGCTACACCTTC. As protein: CASRLQGTLDYGYTF.

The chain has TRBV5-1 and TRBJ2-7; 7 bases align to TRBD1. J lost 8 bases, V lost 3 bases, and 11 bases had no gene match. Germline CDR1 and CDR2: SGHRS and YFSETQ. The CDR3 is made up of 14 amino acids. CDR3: CASSSAGTAAQQYF. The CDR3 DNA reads TGCGCCAGCAGCTCCGCCGGGACAGCAGCCCAGCAGTACTTC. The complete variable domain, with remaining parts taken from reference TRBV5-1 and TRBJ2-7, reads KAGVTQTPRYLIKTRGQQVTLSCSPISGHRSVSWYQQTPGQGLQFLFEYFSETQRNKGNFPGRFSGRQFSNSRSEMNVSTLELGDSALYLCASSSAGTAAQQYFGPGTRLTVT.

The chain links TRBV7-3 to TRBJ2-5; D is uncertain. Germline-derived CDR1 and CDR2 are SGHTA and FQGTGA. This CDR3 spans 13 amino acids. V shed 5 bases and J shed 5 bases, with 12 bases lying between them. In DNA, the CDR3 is TGTGCCAGCAGCGCCGGCGGTGGTGAGACCCAGTACTTC. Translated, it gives CASSAGGGETQYF.

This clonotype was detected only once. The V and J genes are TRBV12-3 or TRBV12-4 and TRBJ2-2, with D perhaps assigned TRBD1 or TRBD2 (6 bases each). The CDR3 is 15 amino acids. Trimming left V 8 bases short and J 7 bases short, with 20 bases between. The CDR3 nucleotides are TGTGCCAGCCCTAGGGGGGCAGGGGAGGACGGGGAGCTGTTTTTT. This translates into CASPRGAGEDGELFF.

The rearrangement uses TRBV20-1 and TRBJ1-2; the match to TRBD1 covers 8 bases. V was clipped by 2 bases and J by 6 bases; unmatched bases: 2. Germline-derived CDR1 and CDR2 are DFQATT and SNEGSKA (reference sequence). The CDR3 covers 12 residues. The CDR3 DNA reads TGCAGTGCTAGAAAGGGACAGGATGGCTACACCTTC. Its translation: CSARKGQDGYTF.